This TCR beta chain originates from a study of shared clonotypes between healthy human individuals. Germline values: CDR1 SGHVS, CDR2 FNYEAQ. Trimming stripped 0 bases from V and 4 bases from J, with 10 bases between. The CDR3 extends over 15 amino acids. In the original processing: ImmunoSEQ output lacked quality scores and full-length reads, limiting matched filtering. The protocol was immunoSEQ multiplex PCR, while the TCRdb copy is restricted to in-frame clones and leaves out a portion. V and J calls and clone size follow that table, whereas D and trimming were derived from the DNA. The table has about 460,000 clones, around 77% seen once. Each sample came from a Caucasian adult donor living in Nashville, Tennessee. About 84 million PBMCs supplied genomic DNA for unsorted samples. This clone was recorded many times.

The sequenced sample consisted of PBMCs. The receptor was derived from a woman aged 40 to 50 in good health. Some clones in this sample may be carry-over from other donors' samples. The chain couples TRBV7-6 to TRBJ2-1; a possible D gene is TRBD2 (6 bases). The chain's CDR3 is CASSLASGPYNEQFF. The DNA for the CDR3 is TGTGCCAGCAGCTTAGCTAGCGGCCCGTACAATGAGCAGTTCTTC.